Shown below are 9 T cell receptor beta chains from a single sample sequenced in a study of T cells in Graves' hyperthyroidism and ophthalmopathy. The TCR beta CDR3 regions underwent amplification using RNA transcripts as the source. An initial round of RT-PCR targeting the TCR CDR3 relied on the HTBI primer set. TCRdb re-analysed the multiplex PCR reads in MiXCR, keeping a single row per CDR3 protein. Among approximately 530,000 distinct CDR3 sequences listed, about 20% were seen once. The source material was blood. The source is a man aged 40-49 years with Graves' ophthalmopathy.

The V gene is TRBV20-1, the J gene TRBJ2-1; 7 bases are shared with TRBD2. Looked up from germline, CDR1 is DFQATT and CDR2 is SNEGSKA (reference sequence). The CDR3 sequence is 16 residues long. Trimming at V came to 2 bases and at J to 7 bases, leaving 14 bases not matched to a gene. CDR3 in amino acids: CSARPDQTSITNEQFF. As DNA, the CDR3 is TGCAGTGCTAGACCTGATCAGACTAGCATTACAAATGAGCAGTTCTTC.

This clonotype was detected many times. Written as DNA, the CDR3 is TGCGCCAGCAGCCCGGACAAGAACACTGAAGCTTTCTTT. This codes for CASSPDKNTEAFF. The V and J genes are TRBV5-1 and TRBJ1-1; the D gene is possibly TRBD1 (5 bases). The CDR3 length is 13 residues. Trimming cost V 4 bases and J 1 base, with 8 bases left between them. The germline CDR1 and CDR2 sequences are SGHRS and YFSETQ.

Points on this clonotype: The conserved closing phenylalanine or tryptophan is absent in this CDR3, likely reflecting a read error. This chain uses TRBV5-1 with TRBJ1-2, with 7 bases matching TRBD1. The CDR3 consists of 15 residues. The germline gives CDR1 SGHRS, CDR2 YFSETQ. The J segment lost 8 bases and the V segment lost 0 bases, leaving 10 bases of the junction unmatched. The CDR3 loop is CASSLAAQGSGGYTL. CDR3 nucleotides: TGCGCCAGCAGCTTGGCCGCACAGGGGAGCGGCGGCTACACCCTC.

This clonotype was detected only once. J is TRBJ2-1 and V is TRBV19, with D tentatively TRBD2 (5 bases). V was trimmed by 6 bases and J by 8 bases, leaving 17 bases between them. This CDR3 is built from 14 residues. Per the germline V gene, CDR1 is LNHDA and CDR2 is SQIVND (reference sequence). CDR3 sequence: CASRAAGFVDEQFF. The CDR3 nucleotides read TGTGCCAGTAGAGCGGCCGGATTTGTCGATGAGCAGTTCTTC.

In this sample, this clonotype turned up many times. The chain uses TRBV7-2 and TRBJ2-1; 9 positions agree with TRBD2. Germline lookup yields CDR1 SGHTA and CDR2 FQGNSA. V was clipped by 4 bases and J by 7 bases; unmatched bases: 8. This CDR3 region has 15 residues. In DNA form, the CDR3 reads TGTGCCAGCAGCTACATGCCGGGACTAGCAAATGAGCAGTTCTTC. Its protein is CASSYMPGLANEQFF.

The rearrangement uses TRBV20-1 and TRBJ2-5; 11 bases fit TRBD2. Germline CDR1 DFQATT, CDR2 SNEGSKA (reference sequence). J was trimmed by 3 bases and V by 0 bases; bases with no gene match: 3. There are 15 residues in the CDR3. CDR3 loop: CSARDPTSGKETQYF. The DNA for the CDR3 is TGCAGTGCTAGAGATCCGACTAGCGGGAAAGAGACCCAGTACTTC.

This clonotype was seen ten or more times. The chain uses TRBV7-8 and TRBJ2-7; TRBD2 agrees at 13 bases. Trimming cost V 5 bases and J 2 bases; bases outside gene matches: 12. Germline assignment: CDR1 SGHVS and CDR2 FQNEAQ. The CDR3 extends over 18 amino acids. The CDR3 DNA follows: TGTGCCAGCAGCAACACCGGACTAGCGGGAGATATAGCCTACGAGCAGTACTTC. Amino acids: CASSNTGLAGDIAYEQYF.

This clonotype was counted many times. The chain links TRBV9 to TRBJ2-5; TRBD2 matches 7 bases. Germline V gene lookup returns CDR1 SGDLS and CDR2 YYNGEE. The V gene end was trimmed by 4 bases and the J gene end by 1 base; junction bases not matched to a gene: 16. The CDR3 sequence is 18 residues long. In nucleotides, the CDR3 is TGTGCCAGCAGCCCCCCCGTGGGGACGGGAGGTCTCCAAGAGACCCAGTACTTC. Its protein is CASSPPVGTGGLQETQYF. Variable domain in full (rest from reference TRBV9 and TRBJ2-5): DSGVTQTPKHLITATGQRVTLRCSPRSGDLSVYWYQQSLDQGLQFLIQYYNGEERAKGNILERFSAQQFPDLHSELNLSSLELGDSALYFCASSPPVGTGGLQETQYFGPGTRLLVL.

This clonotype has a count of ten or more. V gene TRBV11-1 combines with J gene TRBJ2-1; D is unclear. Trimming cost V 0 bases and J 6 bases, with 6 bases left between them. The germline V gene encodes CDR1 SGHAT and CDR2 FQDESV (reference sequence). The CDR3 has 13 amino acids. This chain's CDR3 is CASSLASGNEQFF. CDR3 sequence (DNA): TGTGCCAGCAGCTTAGCGAGTGGCAATGAGCAGTTCTTC.